One T cell receptor (beta chain) is described in this entry. Original handling: Amplification of reference gene primers provided the estimated nucleated cell counts. Assay: immunoSEQ multiplex PCR; the TCRdb copy retains only in-frame clones and omits some. V and J calls and clone size are those listed in that table; D and trimming were worked out from the DNA. The table has 300,000 to 400,000 clones, approximately 89% seen once. The data were obtained in a study of blood T cell repertoires in COVID-19. The wider study: PBMCs, B-cell-depleted T cells, or T cells provided the cDNA or gDNA that made up the material.

This receptor was obtained from a woman aged 60 to 75 with COVID-19, enrolled during active disease. Sequenced: peripheral blood.

The CDR3 region is CASSRRGNYGYTF. The CDR3 nucleotides read TGTGCCAGCAGCCGGAGGGGTAACTATGGCTACACCTTC. This chain joins TRBV7-2 and TRBJ1-2, with D possibly being TRBD1 (5 bases). V was clipped by 5 bases and J by 1 base, with 8 bases between them. The CDR3 runs to 13 residues. Germline loops: CDR1 SGHTA, CDR2 FQGNSA.